A selection of T cell receptor beta chains follows, all from one sample in a study of CD8+CD57+ T cells in acquired aplastic anemia. TCRdb re-called the reads through MiXCR, storing one row per CDR3 protein. The sample contains 130,000 or so distinct CDR3 sequences, roughly two fifths of which appear only once. The sample consisted of sorted CD4+, CD8+, or CD8+CD57+ T cells (not recorded which) from PBMCs. Source of these receptors: a human donor in good health, serving as a control. CDR3s include the opening cysteine and the closing phenylalanine or tryptophan. Each record gives: J gene, clone size, D gene, V gene, CDR3 DNA, CDR3 protein. A D gene is named only where the DNA matches it firmly. A clone size is listed for some rows: how often the clone was seen (once, few, many), or a class if it is expanded.

j_gene: TRBJ2-7; abundance: many; d_gene: TRBD1; v_gene: TRBV27; CDR3nt: TGTGCCAGCAGTTTAGGGGGGACAGGAGGCTACGAGCAGTACTTC; CDR3aa: CASSLGGTGGYEQYF
j_gene: TRBJ2-1; abundance: -; d_gene: TRBD2; v_gene: TRBV2; CDR3nt: TGTGCCAGCGGGGACGGGGGGATCCATGAGCAGTTCTTC; CDR3aa: CASGDGGIHEQFF
j_gene: TRBJ2-1; abundance: few; d_gene: -; v_gene: TRBV6-1; CDR3nt: TGTGCCAGCAGTCGAACTGGAAATTCCTACAATGAGCAGTTCTTC; CDR3aa: CASSRTGNSYNEQFF
j_gene: TRBJ1-6; abundance: -; d_gene: -; v_gene: TRBV7-6; CDR3nt: TGTGCCAGCAGCTTATTAGCGGACTCACCCCTCCACTTT; CDR3aa: CASSLLADSPLHF
j_gene: TRBJ1-2; abundance: many; d_gene: TRBD1; v_gene: TRBV19; CDR3nt: TGTGCCAGTAGTATCAAGCGCGGACAGGGTCGGTATGGCTACACCTTC; CDR3aa: CASSIKRGQGRYGYTF
j_gene: TRBJ1-2; abundance: few; d_gene: -; v_gene: TRBV10-3; CDR3nt: TGTGCCATCAGTGAGTCGGGATGGGGAAACACCTTC; CDR3aa: CAISESGWGNTF
j_gene: TRBJ1-1; abundance: -; d_gene: -; v_gene: TRBV3-1; CDR3nt: TGTGCCAGCAGCCAAGATTCCCTAGGACATCAGGAAGCTTTCTTT; CDR3aa: CASSQDSLGHQEAFF
j_gene: TRBJ2-2; abundance: many; d_gene: -; v_gene: TRBV3-1; CDR3nt: TGTGCCAGCAGCCCTACTTCTTTAACCGGGGAGCTGTTTTTT; CDR3aa: CASSPTSLTGELFF
j_gene: TRBJ1-5; abundance: medium-sized; d_gene: -; v_gene: TRBV15; CDR3nt: TGTGCCACCAGCTGGAGACAGGGCAATCAGCCCCAGCATTTT; CDR3aa: CATSWRQGNQPQHF
j_gene: TRBJ1-2; abundance: few; d_gene: -; v_gene: TRBV6-1; CDR3nt: TGTGCCAGCAGTCCCAGGGCCAGGGATGGCTACACCTTC; CDR3aa: CASSPRARDGYTF
j_gene: TRBJ2-6; abundance: many; d_gene: -; v_gene: TRBV12-3/TRBV12-4; CDR3nt: TGTGCCAGCAGTAACAGGTTACTCTCTGGGGCCAACGTCCTGACTTTC; CDR3aa: CASSNRLLSGANVLTF
j_gene: TRBJ2-2; abundance: -; d_gene: TRBD1; v_gene: TRBV19; CDR3nt: TGTGCCAGTACTCACCGGGACAGGGGGAACCCCGGGGAGCTGTTTTTT; CDR3aa: CASTHRDRGNPGELFF
j_gene: TRBJ2-7; abundance: once; d_gene: TRBD2; v_gene: TRBV11-2; CDR3nt: TGTGCCAGCAGCCCGGCACGGGGAGGGGACGCCTACGAGCAGTACTTC; CDR3aa: CASSPARGGDAYEQYF
j_gene: TRBJ1-1; abundance: many; d_gene: TRBD1; v_gene: TRBV29-1; CDR3nt: TGCAGCGTAGGACAGGGTGGATTAAACACTGAAGCTTTCTTT; CDR3aa: CSVGQGGLNTEAFF
j_gene: TRBJ2-5; abundance: many; d_gene: TRBD2; v_gene: TRBV5-1; CDR3nt: TGCGCCAGCAGCCCCGGTGGGGGGGAAGAGACCCAGTACTTC; CDR3aa: CASSPGGGEETQYF
j_gene: TRBJ2-5; abundance: many; d_gene: TRBD2; v_gene: TRBV7-9; CDR3nt: TGTGCCAGCAGCCCGAGGACTAGCGGGGGGGAGACCCAGTACTTC; CDR3aa: CASSPRTSGGETQYF
j_gene: TRBJ2-1; abundance: -; d_gene: -; v_gene: TRBV19; CDR3nt: TGTGCCAGTACCTCGGGAGCGGCCTCCTACAATGAGCAGTTCTTC; CDR3aa: CASTSGAASYNEQFF
j_gene: TRBJ2-3; abundance: -; d_gene: TRBD2; v_gene: TRBV7-6; CDR3nt: TGTGCCAGCAGCTTATTTCTGGGACTAGCGGGGACCTACACAGATACGCAGTATTTT; CDR3aa: CASSLFLGLAGTYTDTQYF
j_gene: TRBJ1-2; abundance: once; d_gene: TRBD1; v_gene: TRBV25-1; CDR3nt: TGTGCCAGCAGTGGGGACAGGGAATTGAGGGGCTACACCTTC; CDR3aa: CASSGDRELRGYTF
j_gene: TRBJ2-2; abundance: many; d_gene: TRBD2; v_gene: TRBV12-3/TRBV12-4; CDR3nt: TGTGCCAGCACCTGGACTAGCGGGAGGGCCACCGGGGAGCTGTTTTTT; CDR3aa: CASTWTSGRATGELFF
j_gene: TRBJ1-2; abundance: many; d_gene: TRBD1; v_gene: TRBV20-1; CDR3nt: TGCAGTGCTACCGGTCCTACAGGGGACCGGCCCTTC; CDR3aa: CSATGPTGDRPF
j_gene: TRBJ2-7; abundance: many; d_gene: -; v_gene: TRBV7-2; CDR3nt: TGTGCCAGCAGCATAACCTACGAGCAGTACTTC; CDR3aa: CASSITYEQYF
j_gene: TRBJ1-2; abundance: many; d_gene: TRBD1; v_gene: TRBV29-1; CDR3nt: TGCAGCGTGAAGACAGGGGTCCTCTCTAACTATGGCTACACCTTC; CDR3aa: CSVKTGVLSNYGYTF
j_gene: TRBJ2-5; abundance: -; d_gene: TRBD2; v_gene: TRBV6-2/TRBV6-3; CDR3nt: TGTGCCAGCAGTTACTCTTCGGCGGGGGGGCCAGAGACCCAGTACTTC; CDR3aa: CASSYSSAGGPETQYF
j_gene: TRBJ1-2; abundance: -; d_gene: TRBD1; v_gene: TRBV7-8; CDR3nt: TGTGCCAGCAGCTTAGTGGGGGCAGGGGGCGGCTACACCTTC; CDR3aa: CASSLVGAGGGYTF
j_gene: TRBJ1-5; abundance: many; d_gene: TRBD1; v_gene: TRBV19; CDR3nt: TGTGCCAGTACCATCGAAGGACAGGGGGATCAGCCCCAGCATTTT; CDR3aa: CASTIEGQGDQPQHF
j_gene: TRBJ1-1; abundance: -; d_gene: -; v_gene: TRBV10-3; CDR3nt: TGTGCCACCCTTGACGGGCGGGGGAGCACTGAAGCTTTCTTT; CDR3aa: CATLDGRGSTEAFF
j_gene: TRBJ1-4; abundance: -; d_gene: -; v_gene: TRBV16; CDR3nt: TGTGCCAGCACCCCTGACTGGAATGAAAAACTGTTTTTT; CDR3aa: CASTPDWNEKLFF
j_gene: TRBJ1-6; abundance: many; d_gene: TRBD1; v_gene: TRBV10-2; CDR3nt: TGCGCCAGCAGCGCACAGGGGGGTAATTCACCCCTCCACTTT; CDR3aa: CASSAQGGNSPLHF
j_gene: TRBJ2-3; abundance: -; d_gene: -; v_gene: TRBV25-1; CDR3nt: TGTGCCAGCAGTTGGGGTAGGCCCGACCAGGATACGCAGTACTTT; CDR3aa: CASSWGRPDQDTQYF
j_gene: TRBJ1-1; abundance: few; d_gene: TRBD1; v_gene: TRBV6-5; CDR3nt: TGTGCCAGCAATTGGACAGGGGAGGGCACTGAAGCTTTCTTT; CDR3aa: CASNWTGEGTEAFF
j_gene: TRBJ1-5; abundance: few; d_gene: -; v_gene: TRBV18; CDR3nt: TGTGCCAGCTCACGGGACACAAATAGCAATCAGCCCCAGCATTTT; CDR3aa: CASSRDTNSNQPQHF
j_gene: TRBJ2-5; abundance: many; d_gene: TRBD1; v_gene: TRBV6-1; CDR3nt: TGTGCCAGCAAAGCCGGGACAGGGCGCGAGACCCAGTACTTC; CDR3aa: CASKAGTGRETQYF
j_gene: TRBJ2-7; abundance: -; d_gene: -; v_gene: TRBV7-8; CDR3nt: TGTGCCAGCAGCTTAGGGATCTCATACGAGCAGTACTTC; CDR3aa: CASSLGISYEQYF
j_gene: TRBJ2-7; abundance: many; d_gene: -; v_gene: TRBV10-1; CDR3nt: TGCGCCAGCAGTGATGGCGGGCCGAGCTACGAGCAGTACTTC; CDR3aa: CASSDGGPSYEQYF
j_gene: TRBJ1-5; abundance: -; d_gene: TRBD1; v_gene: TRBV24-1; CDR3nt: TGTGCCACCAGTGACAAAGGGACAGATAGCAATCAGCCCCAGCATTTT; CDR3aa: CATSDKGTDSNQPQHF
j_gene: TRBJ1-1; abundance: many; d_gene: -; v_gene: TRBV6-1; CDR3nt: TGTGCCAGCAAGCCCCGTGGGGGCACTGAAGCTTTCTTT; CDR3aa: CASKPRGGTEAFF
j_gene: TRBJ2-2; abundance: many; d_gene: TRBD1; v_gene: TRBV24-1; CDR3nt: TGTGCCACCAGTGATCCGAGACAGGGGGGACCTCCGGCGGAGCTGTTTTTT; CDR3aa: CATSDPRQGGPPAELFF
j_gene: TRBJ2-1; abundance: few; d_gene: TRBD2; v_gene: TRBV12-3/TRBV12-4; CDR3nt: TGTGCCAGCAACCTACGGGGGCTAGCGGGCGCGAGCTCCTACAATGAGCAGTTCTTC; CDR3aa: CASNLRGLAGASSYNEQFF
j_gene: TRBJ1-6; abundance: few; d_gene: -; v_gene: TRBV20-1; CDR3nt: TGCAGTGCTAGAGATGCCGGGGTCTTGGGGGGATCACCCCTCCACTTT; CDR3aa: CSARDAGVLGGSPLHF
j_gene: TRBJ2-7; abundance: many; d_gene: TRBD1; v_gene: TRBV13; CDR3nt: TGTGCCAGCAGCGTCCGGACAGGGACCTACGAGCAGTACTTC; CDR3aa: CASSVRTGTYEQYF
j_gene: TRBJ1-6; abundance: many; d_gene: -; v_gene: TRBV19; CDR3nt: TGTGCCAGTAGTACCGGGTCCAATAATTCACCCCTCCACTTT; CDR3aa: CASSTGSNNSPLHF
j_gene: TRBJ1-5; abundance: -; d_gene: -; v_gene: TRBV29-1; CDR3nt: TGCAGCGTTGTCTGGGGAAATCAGCCCCAGCATTTT; CDR3aa: CSVVWGNQPQHF
j_gene: TRBJ2-1; abundance: -; d_gene: -; v_gene: TRBV5-1; CDR3nt: TGCGCCAGCAGCTTCGCCTACAATGAGCAGTTCTTC; CDR3aa: CASSFAYNEQFF
j_gene: TRBJ1-3; abundance: -; d_gene: -; v_gene: TRBV7-2; CDR3nt: TGTGCCAGCAGCATCATATATTTT; CDR3aa: CASSIIYF
j_gene: TRBJ1-6; abundance: many; d_gene: TRBD1; v_gene: TRBV5-1; CDR3nt: TGCGCCAGCAGCGAGGGACAGCCGAATTCACCCCTCCACTTT; CDR3aa: CASSEGQPNSPLHF
j_gene: TRBJ1-4; abundance: -; d_gene: -; v_gene: TRBV20-1; CDR3nt: TGCAGTGCTAGAGATAGGAGGGGGTCAGATGAAAAACTGTTTTTT; CDR3aa: CSARDRRGSDEKLFF
j_gene: TRBJ1-5; abundance: many; d_gene: TRBD1; v_gene: TRBV30; CDR3nt: TGTGCCTGGAGGGACAGGACGAATAGCAATCAGCCCCAGCATTTT; CDR3aa: CAWRDRTNSNQPQHF
j_gene: TRBJ1-5; abundance: -; d_gene: -; v_gene: TRBV19; CDR3nt: TGTGCCAGTAGTGTAGAATCTGGTCAGCCCCAGCATTTT; CDR3aa: CASSVESGQPQHF
j_gene: TRBJ2-3; abundance: many; d_gene: -; v_gene: TRBV5-1; CDR3nt: TGCGCCAGCAGCGCCCGCCTGGACGGAAGGCCTACAGATACGCAGTATTTT; CDR3aa: CASSARLDGRPTDTQYF
j_gene: TRBJ1-1; abundance: -; d_gene: TRBD1; v_gene: TRBV7-9; CDR3nt: TGTGCCAGCAGCGCCGCCGGGACAGGGACTGAAGCTTTCTTT; CDR3aa: CASSAAGTGTEAFF
j_gene: TRBJ1-2; abundance: many; d_gene: TRBD1; v_gene: TRBV30; CDR3nt: TGTGCCTGGATCGACAGGGGGCTTGGCTACACCTTC; CDR3aa: CAWIDRGLGYTF
j_gene: TRBJ2-7; abundance: many; d_gene: -; v_gene: TRBV11-3; CDR3nt: TGTGCCAGCAGCAGAGACAGCTACGAGCAGTACTTC; CDR3aa: CASSRDSYEQYF
j_gene: TRBJ1-5; abundance: many; d_gene: -; v_gene: TRBV12-3/TRBV12-4; CDR3nt: TGTGCCAGCAGTTTAAGGGGGATTGGGGGCAATCAGCCCCAGCATTTT; CDR3aa: CASSLRGIGGNQPQHF
j_gene: TRBJ2-2; abundance: many; d_gene: -; v_gene: TRBV2; CDR3nt: TGTGCCAGCAGCTCCGGACTTTCCACCGGGGAGCTGTTTTTT; CDR3aa: CASSSGLSTGELFF